The rows below give T cell receptor beta chains drawn from one sample of a study of cytomegalovirus exposure and HLA in healthy donors. Using immunoSEQ multiplex PCR, the repertoire was profiled, and TCRdb retains in-frame clones only, with some absent. In the table there are about 120,000 clones, around two thirds of which are singletons. Material for sequencing was PBMCs. These receptors all stem from a middle-aged woman in good health and CMV-seropositive. Each CDR3 is given with its conserved first and last residue. The D gene is left open where the match is weak. Only some rows state a clone size, as once, few, many or a class for expanded clones.

CDR3 protein	CDR3 DNA	V gene	J gene	clone size	D gene
CASSATGGQASGNTIYF	TGTGCCAGCAGCGCCACAGGGGGACAAGCCTCTGGAAACACCATATATTTT	TRBV9	TRBJ1-3	-	TRBD1
CASSPSGRADEQYF	TGTGCCAGCAGCCCCAGCGGGAGGGCTGACGAGCAGTACTTC	TRBV5-4	TRBJ2-7	-	TRBD2
CASSYGQGIGYTF	TGTGCCAGCAGTTACGGACAGGGGATCGGCTACACCTTC	TRBV6-5	TRBJ1-2	-	TRBD1
CAWGGGGVSGGYTF	TGTGCCTGGGGTGGGGGGGGTGTATCCGGGGGCTACACCTTC	TRBV30	TRBJ1-2	few	-
CASSDSGGTQPQHF	TGCGCCAGCAGTGATTCGGGGGGTACTCAGCCCCAGCATTTT	TRBV10-2	TRBJ1-5	-	-
CASSIGSSGANVLTF	TGTGCCAGTAGTATTGGGAGCTCTGGGGCCAACGTCCTGACTTTC	TRBV19	TRBJ2-6	-	-
CASSPRDRYNQPQHF	TGTGCCAGCAGCCCAAGGGACAGATACAATCAGCCCCAGCATTTT	TRBV2	TRBJ1-5	-	TRBD1
CASSPGGLDTEAFF	TGTGCCAGCAGCCCCGGAGGGTTGGACACTGAAGCTTTCTTT	TRBV6-5	TRBJ1-1	once	-
CASRTSGSTDTQYF	TGTGCCTCCAGGACTAGCGGTAGCACAGATACGCAGTATTTT	TRBV30	TRBJ2-3	-	TRBD2
CASSQESGGADGYTF	TGCGCCAGCAGCCAAGAATCAGGGGGAGCAGACGGCTACACCTTC	TRBV4-3	TRBJ1-2	-	TRBD1
CAISESKGTGEDEQYF	TGTGCCATCAGTGAGTCGAAGGGGACAGGGGAGGACGAGCAGTACTTC	TRBV10-3	TRBJ2-7	-	TRBD1
CASLLGGGPTGELFF	TGTGCCAGCCTCTTGGGGGGAGGGCCAACCGGGGAGCTGTTTTTT	TRBV19	TRBJ2-2	-	TRBD2
CASRNLLTDTQYF	TGTGCCAGCAGAAACCTACTCACAGATACGCAGTATTTT	TRBV27	TRBJ2-3	few	-
CASSSDRNIQYF	TGTGCCAGCAGCTCTGATCGGAACATTCAGTACTTC	TRBV7-9	TRBJ2-4	few	-
CASSSSSIETQYF	TGTGCCAGTAGTAGCTCTAGCATTGAGACCCAGTACTTC	TRBV19	TRBJ2-5	-	-